The 14 T cell receptor beta chains presented below share a single source sample, sequenced in a study of shared clonotypes between healthy human individuals. Method: immunoSEQ multiplex PCR; TCRdb's copy keeps in-frame clones and lacks some. The sample gives hundreds of thousands of clones, roughly 95% of which show up once; around 0.11% is in the top ten. Naive CD8 populations comprised CD45RO-negative cells positively selected for CCR7, excluding terminally differentiated effector memory CD45RA+ cells. The sample taken for sequencing was naive CD8+ T cells sorted from blood. Receptors were obtained from a woman aged 25 to 45 in good health.

The chain recombines TRBV27 with TRBJ2-5, with D perhaps being TRBD1 or TRBD2 (5 bases each). The J call could be wrong; TRBJ2-7 is a better fit for the DNA end. This CDR3 comprises 16 residues. Germline CDR1 MNHEY, CDR2 SMNVEV (reference sequence). The CDR3 nucleotides read TGTGCCAGCAGTCTCTCTGCGGCAAGCTCGAGGGGCGAGCAGTACTTC. This gives the protein CASSLSAASSRGEQYF.

The chain couples TRBV6-5 to TRBJ1-4, with D maybe TRBD1 (6 bases). The CDR3 is 15 residues long. In germline, CDR1 is MNHEY, CDR2 SVGAGI. The germline V and J ends were trimmed by 5 bases and 7 bases, with 17 bases remaining between them. CDR3: CASSQTGGLSEKLFF. CDR3 nucleotides: TGTGCCAGCAGTCAGACGGGGGGGCTTAGTGAAAAACTGTTTTTT.

The rearrangement joins TRBV6-5 to TRBJ2-7; 8 nucleotides align to TRBD1. This CDR3 is built from 14 residues. V lost 6 bases and J lost 5; bases outside the gene matches: 9. Germline V lookup: CDR1 MNHEY, CDR2 SVGAGI. This CDR3 is CASSLWTGFDEQYF. In nucleotides, the CDR3 is TGTGCCAGCAGCCTCTGGACAGGGTTCGACGAGCAGTACTTC.

This chain links TRBV5-6 with TRBJ2-7, with 9 positions matching TRBD2. The CDR3 loop spans 15 amino acids. V lost 4 bases and J lost 7; bases outside the gene matches: 12. Germline CDR1 and CDR2: SGHDT and YYEEEE. The CDR3 protein is CASSPEVAGAVEQYF. The CDR3 DNA reads TGTGCCAGCAGCCCGGAGGTAGCGGGAGCGGTAGAGCAGTACTTC.

The chain employs TRBV9 and TRBJ2-5, with D possibly TRBD1 on 6 matching bases. The CDR3 has 14 amino acids. V lost 4 bases and J lost 5, with 15 bases in between. Germline V lookup: CDR1 SGDLS, CDR2 YYNGEE. CDR3 in DNA: TGTGCCAGCAGCAACCTAGGGGGTCGGGAGACCCAGTACTTC. Residues: CASSNLGGRETQYF. The whole variable domain, remainder taken from reference TRBV9 and TRBJ2-5, is DSGVTQTPKHLITATGQRVTLRCSPRSGDLSVYWYQQSLDQGLQFLIQYYNGEERAKGNILERFSAQQFPDLHSELNLSSLELGDSALYFCASSNLGGRETQYFGPGTRLLVL.

V is TRBV29-1 and J is TRBJ1-2, with TRBD1 matching 7 bases. J lost 4 bases, V lost 6 bases, and 5 bases had no gene match. The CDR3 is 12 residues long. CDR1 SQVTM and CDR2 ANQGSEA come from the germline V gene. The CDR3 loop is CSVGDSFYGYTF. The DNA of the CDR3 is TGCAGCGTCGGGGACAGTTTCTATGGCTACACCTTC.

V and J are TRBV5-4 and TRBJ1-1; no clear D gene. Germline lookup yields CDR1 SGHNT and CDR2 YYREEE (reference sequence). Trimming took off 3 bases at V and 8 bases at J, with 11 bases between the two ends. The CDR3 consists of 12 residues. CDR3 DNA: TGTGCCAGCAGCTCGATGGTCGGAGAAGCTTTCTTT. It codes for CASSSMVGEAFF.

V is TRBV19 and J is TRBJ1-5, with a weak D call TRBD1 (6 bases). This CDR3 is built from 19 residues. Germline V gives CDR1 LNHDA, CDR2 SQIVND (reference sequence). V was pared by 6 bases and J by 0 bases, with 24 bases between. Here the CDR3 reads CASRQPASGAAYSNQPQHF. The DNA of the CDR3 is TGTGCCAGTAGACAGCCGGCATCGGGGGCCGCATATAGCAATCAGCCCCAGCATTTT.

The V call is TRBV6-1, the J call TRBJ1-2; TRBD1 matches 8 bases. The ends lost 3 bases at V and 8 bases at J; junction bases unmatched: 17. Per the germline V gene, CDR1 is MNHNS and CDR2 is SASEGT. The CDR3 runs 17 residues. The CDR3: CASSERTGRSLLVGYTF. The CDR3 DNA is TGTGCCAGCAGTGAGAGGACAGGGAGAAGCCTTCTCGTAGGCTACACCTTC.

V is TRBV28 and J is TRBJ1-1; possible D gene TRBD1, 6 bases. The length of the CDR3 is 13 residues. Per the germline V gene, CDR1 is MDHEN and CDR2 is SYDVKM. V shed 3 bases and J shed 4 bases, with 9 bases lying between them. In nucleotides, the CDR3 is TGTGCCAGCAGTTTTGGGGGGCTCACTGAAGCTTTCTTT. Protein sequence: CASSFGGLTEAFF.

Comment on this clone: At one boundary the junction diverges from the germline segment, which might be a read error. The genes are TRBV2 and TRBJ1-2; D not resolved. Germline V gives CDR1 SNHLY, CDR2 FYNNEI. The CDR3 contains 10 residues. CDR3 nucleotide sequence: TGTGCCAGCTCTTCAGGCGACCCCTCCTTC. Translating gives CASSSGDPSF.

The chain has TRBV28 and TRBJ1-4; D might be TRBD1 (5 bases). The germline V gene has CDR1 MDHEN and CDR2 SYDVKM. V lost 3 bases to trimming and J lost 3 bases, with 14 bases between them. The CDR3 totals 16 residues. The CDR3 DNA reads TGTGCCAGCAGTTTTGAATTTAGGGGCGCTAATGAAAAACTGTTTTTT. Amino acid sequence: CASSFEFRGANEKLFF.

The chain has TRBV11-2 and TRBJ2-7; either TRBD1 or TRBD2 may supply D (6 bases each). Germline V lookup: CDR1 SGHAT, CDR2 FQNNGV. CDR3 length: 18 amino acids. The V end lost 0 bases, the J end lost 4 bases, and 22 bases lay between the germline ends. CDR3 nucleotides: TGTGCCAGCAGCTTAGATCTGGGGGGCCAACACCTCGTTTACGAGCAGTACTTC. Its translation: CASSLDLGGQHLVYEQYF.

Concerning this clone: The same CDR3 also results from other DNA sequences found in this sample. The chain recombines TRBV27 with TRBJ1-5; 7 nucleotides align to TRBD1. V lost 5 bases to trimming and J lost 2 bases; unmatched junction nucleotides: 3. The CDR3 spans 14 residues. Germline V gene data show CDR1 as MNHEY and CDR2 as SMNVEV (reference sequence). The CDR3 spells CASSDRDGNQPQHF. The CDR3 DNA sequence: TGTGCCAGCAGTGACAGGGATGGCAATCAGCCCCAGCATTTT.